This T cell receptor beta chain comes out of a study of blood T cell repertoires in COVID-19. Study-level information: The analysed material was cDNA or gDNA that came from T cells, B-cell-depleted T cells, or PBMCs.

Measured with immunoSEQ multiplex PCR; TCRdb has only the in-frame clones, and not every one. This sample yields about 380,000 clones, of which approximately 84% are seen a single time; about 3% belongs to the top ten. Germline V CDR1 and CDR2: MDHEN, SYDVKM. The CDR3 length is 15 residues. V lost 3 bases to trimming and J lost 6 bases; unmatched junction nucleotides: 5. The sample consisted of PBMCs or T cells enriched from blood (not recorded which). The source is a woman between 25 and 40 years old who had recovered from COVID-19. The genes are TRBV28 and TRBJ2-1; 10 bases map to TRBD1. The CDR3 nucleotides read TGTGCCAGCAGTTTGGGTGGGACAGGGGCCAATGAGCAGTTCTTC. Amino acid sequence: CASSLGGTGANEQFF. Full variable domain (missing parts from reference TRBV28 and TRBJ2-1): DVKVTQSSRYLVKRTGEKVFLECVQDMDHENMFWYRQDPGLGLRLIYFSYDVKMKEKGDIPEGYSVSREKKERFSLILESASTNQTSMYLCASSLGGTGANEQFFGPGTRLTVL.